This TCR beta chain appears in the sequencing data of a study of graft-versus-host responses after intestinal transplantation. Study-wide background: Tacrolimus plus steroids were given to all recipients for about 3 years, preceded by anti-thymocyte globulin induction.

Of note for this clone: Its specificity is unknown.

Profiling relied on immunoSEQ multiplex PCR, and the TCRdb table lists in-frame clones only, not all of them. Among about 100,000 clones listed, around nine tenths were seen once. Findings of the study overall: Recipient marrow contained GvH clones, some of which appeared first in ileum or blood. Early post-transplant HvG declines tracked with peak circulating GvH clone levels.

Germline lookup yields CDR1 SEHNR and CDR2 FQNEAQ (reference sequence). The CDR3 length is 15 residues. Trimming at V came to 1 base and at J to 6 bases, leaving 6 bases not matched to a gene. The genes are TRBV7-9 and TRBJ2-1, with 7 nucleotides matching TRBD2. This receptor was obtained from a human donor who received an intestinal transplant. The specimen was unstimulated CD8+ T cells sorted from spleen or lymph node cells, collected before intestinal transplant. Here the CDR3 reads CASSLGGSRLNEQFF. CDR3 nucleotides: TGTGCCAGCAGCTTAGGCGGGAGTCGCCTCAATGAGCAGTTCTTC.